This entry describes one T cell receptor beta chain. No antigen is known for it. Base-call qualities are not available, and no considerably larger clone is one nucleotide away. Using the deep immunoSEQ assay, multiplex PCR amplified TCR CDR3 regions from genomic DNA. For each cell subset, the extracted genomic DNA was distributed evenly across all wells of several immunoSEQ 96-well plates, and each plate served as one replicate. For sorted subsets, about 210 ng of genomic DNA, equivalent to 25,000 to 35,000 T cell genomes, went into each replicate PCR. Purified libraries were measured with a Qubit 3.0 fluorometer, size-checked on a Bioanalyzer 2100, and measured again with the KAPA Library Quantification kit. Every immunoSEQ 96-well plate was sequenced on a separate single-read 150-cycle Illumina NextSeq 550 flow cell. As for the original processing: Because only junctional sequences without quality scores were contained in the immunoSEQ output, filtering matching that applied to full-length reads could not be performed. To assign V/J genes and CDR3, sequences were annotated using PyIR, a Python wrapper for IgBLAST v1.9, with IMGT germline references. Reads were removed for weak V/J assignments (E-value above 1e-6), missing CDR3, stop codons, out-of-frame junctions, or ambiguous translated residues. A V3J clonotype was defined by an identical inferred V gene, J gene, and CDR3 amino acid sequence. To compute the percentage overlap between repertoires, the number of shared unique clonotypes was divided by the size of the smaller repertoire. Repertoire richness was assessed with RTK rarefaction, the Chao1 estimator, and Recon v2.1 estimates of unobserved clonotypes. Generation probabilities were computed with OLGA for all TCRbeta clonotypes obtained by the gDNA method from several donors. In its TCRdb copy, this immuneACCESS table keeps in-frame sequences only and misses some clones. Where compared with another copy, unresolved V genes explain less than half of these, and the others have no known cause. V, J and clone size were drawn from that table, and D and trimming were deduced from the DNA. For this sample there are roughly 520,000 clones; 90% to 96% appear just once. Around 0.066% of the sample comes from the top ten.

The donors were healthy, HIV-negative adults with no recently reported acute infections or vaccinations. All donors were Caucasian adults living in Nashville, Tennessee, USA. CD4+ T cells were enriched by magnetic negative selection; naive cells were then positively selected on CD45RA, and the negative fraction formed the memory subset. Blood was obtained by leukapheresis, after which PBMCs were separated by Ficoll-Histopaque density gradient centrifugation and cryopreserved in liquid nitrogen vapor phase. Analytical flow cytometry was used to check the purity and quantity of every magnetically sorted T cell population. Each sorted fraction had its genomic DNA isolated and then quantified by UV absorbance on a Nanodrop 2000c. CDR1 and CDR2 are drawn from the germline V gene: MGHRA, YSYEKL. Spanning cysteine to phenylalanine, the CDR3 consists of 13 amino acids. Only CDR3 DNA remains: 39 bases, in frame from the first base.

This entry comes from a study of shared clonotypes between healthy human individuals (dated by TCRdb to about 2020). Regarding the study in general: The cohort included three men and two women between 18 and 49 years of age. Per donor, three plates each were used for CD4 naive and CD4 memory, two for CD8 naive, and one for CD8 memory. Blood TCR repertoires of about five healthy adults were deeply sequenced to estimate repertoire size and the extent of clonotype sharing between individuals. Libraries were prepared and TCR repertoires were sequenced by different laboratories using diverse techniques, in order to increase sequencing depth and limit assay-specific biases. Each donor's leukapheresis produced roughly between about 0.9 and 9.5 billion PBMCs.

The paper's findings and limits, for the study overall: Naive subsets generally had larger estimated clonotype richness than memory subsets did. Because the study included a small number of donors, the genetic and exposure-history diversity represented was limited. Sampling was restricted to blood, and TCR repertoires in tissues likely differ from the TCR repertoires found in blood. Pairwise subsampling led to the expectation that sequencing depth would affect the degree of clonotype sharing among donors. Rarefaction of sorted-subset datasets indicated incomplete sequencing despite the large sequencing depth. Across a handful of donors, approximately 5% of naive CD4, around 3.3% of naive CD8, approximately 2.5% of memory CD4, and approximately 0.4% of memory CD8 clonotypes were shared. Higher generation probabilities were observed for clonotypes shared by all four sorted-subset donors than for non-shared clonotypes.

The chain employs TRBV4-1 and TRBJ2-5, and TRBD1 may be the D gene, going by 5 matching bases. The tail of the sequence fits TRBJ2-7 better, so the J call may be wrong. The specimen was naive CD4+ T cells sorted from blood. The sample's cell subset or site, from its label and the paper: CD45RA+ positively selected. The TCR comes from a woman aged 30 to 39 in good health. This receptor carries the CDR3 CASSQTRAYEQYF. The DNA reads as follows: TGCGCCAGCAGCCAGACCAGGGCCTACGAGCAGTACTTC.